This entry describes one TCR beta chain. This clonotype was counted a few times. There is no known antigen for this receptor. Per-base qualities were not stored, and no clone one base away is much larger. Stable Graves' hyperthyroidism was defined as no progression to ophthalmopathy during 18 months of follow-up. Hyperthyroidism patients were newly diagnosed, had a disease duration of under 2 months, and were aged 18 to 65 years. Exclusion was applied to patients with uncontrolled infections, other autoimmune diseases, pregnancy or lactation. Clinical symptoms, serum thyroxine and TRAb, thyroid ultrasound, and orbital computed tomography formed the basis for the diagnoses. PBMCs were separated from under 12 ml of fresh peripheral blood using Ficoll-Paque density gradient centrifugation. Total RNA was extracted using Trizol reagent, and RNA quality was assessed on an Agilent 2100 Bioanalyzer. The data originate from a study of T cells in Graves' hyperthyroidism and ophthalmopathy (dated 2019 in TCRdb). For the wider study: Peripheral blood samples were taken at the time of initial diagnosis, prior to any treatment. TCR V-J signatures able to tell the groups apart were searched for in a discovery cohort of around 95 patients, of whom roughly 42 had Graves' ophthalmopathy and 57 had stable Graves' hyperthyroidism. Prospective prediction of ophthalmopathy was tested in an independent validation cohort of 18 to 20 hyperthyroidism patients and some 17 patients who later progressed to ophthalmopathy. The approximately 90 discovery patients were randomly split 7:3 into training and test sets. The study also compared thyroid tissue and blood T-cell repertoires from five or six Graves' hyperthyroidism patients. Once sampling was done, hyperthyroidism patients were given methimazole at a starting dose of 30 mg daily, whereas ophthalmopathy patients were given high-dose intravenous methylprednisolone. TCR Vbeta CDR3 sequencing of some 140 peripheral blood samples (43 ophthalmopathy, roughly 74 hyperthyroidism and some 17 progressor patients) is reported in the paper. Broad study findings and their caveats: Ophthalmopathy was separated from stable hyperthyroidism by a 13 V-J signature model, with over 85% sensitivity and about 81% specificity obtained in cross-validation and 80%/75% obtained in testing. In validation, the model predicted progression to ophthalmopathy a median of roughly 6.5 months before onset, with roughly 68% sensitivity and about 75% specificity. Sample size was not statistically predetermined, and blinding of investigators to group allocation was not performed. Most expanded thyroid clonotypes (frequency above 0.001) were also detected in blood, a finding suggesting that blood repertoires may reflect thyroid immune responses.

The TCR beta CDR3 regions were amplified from the RNA transcripts. The TCR CDR3 was subjected to a first round of RT-PCR using the HTBI primer set and the Qiagen OneStep RT-PCR kit. Libraries were constructed in a second round of multiplex PCR, after which size selection and purification were performed. Sequencing of the libraries was done on an Illumina HiSeq2000 using paired-end 100 bp reads. Concerning the study's data processing: SOAPnuke was used to process the raw data, removing reads that contained adapters or uncalled bases, had a mean Phred below 15, or lacked an exact match to the constant primer or identifier. COPE v1.2.5 was used to merge high-quality paired reads, and clonotypes were defined as unique nucleotide sequences. Clonotypes were aligned to IMGT TRBV, TRBD and TRBJ reference segments using MiTCR v1.1. The analysis included only V-J combinations with a frequency above 0.0001, which together covered approximately 99% of the repertoires. A TCS score was defined as the ratio of F50 (clonal expansion) to E x V (chaos), with BLOSUM62-based TCRdist applied between CDR3 peptides within each V-J. Welch's t-statistics and random forest reduced 500 to 650 V-J features to 13, which were used in a naive Bayes classifier (R e1071). TCRdb reprocessed the public reads (quality trimming at Q25 with fastp, clone calling with MiXCR) and kept in-frame beta chains. Identical CDR3 proteins give one entry, which carries the most common genes and DNA. The V and J calls follow TCRdb's processing rather than the paper's. A total of approximately 520,000 distinct CDR3 sequences appear in this sample, about a fifth of them only once. 26% of the sample belongs to the ten largest clones.

The CDR3 runs 13 amino acids, cysteine and phenylalanine included. Of all the DNA, just the CDR3 is kept, 39 bases in frame from base 1. Per the germline V gene, MNHEY is the CDR1 and SVGEGT is the CDR2. V is reduced by 2 bases and J by 6 bases, leaving a spacing of 11 bases between them. The sequence came from a man between 18 and 35 years old with Graves' hyperthyroidism. The chain links TRBV6-2 or TRBV6-3 with TRBJ2-7; the D gene assignment is ambiguous. What was sequenced was blood. The CDR3 corresponds to CASSYAQKREQYF. The nucleotide sequence is TGTGCCAGCAGTTACGCGCAAAAGCGCGAGCAGTACTTC.